This T cell receptor beta chain emerged from a study of Graves' ophthalmopathy and Graves' hyperthyroidism. Beta-chain TCR CDR3 regions were amplified from RNA transcripts. Investigators did first-round RT-PCR with HTBI primers, then second-round multiplex PCR. TCRdb passed the multiplex PCR reads through MiXCR, listing each CDR3 protein once. The table has 300,000 to 400,000 distinct CDR3 sequences, 17% seen once. The sample holds many counts of this clonotype. What it binds is not known. Study findings and constraints: Ophthalmopathy was separated from stable hyperthyroidism by a 13-signature model with over 85% sensitivity and around 81% specificity.

This CDR3 has 19 residues. Trimming pared 2 bases from V and 0 bases from J, leaving 18 bases between. CDR1 is SGHRS and CDR2 is YFSETQ in the germline V gene. The specimen was peripheral blood. This TCR was recovered from an adult man with Graves' ophthalmopathy. The chain combines TRBV5-1 with TRBJ2-6; weak D call: TRBD1 (5 bases). The CDR3 coding sequence is TGCGCCAGCAGCTTAGAGACAGCGAAATTAAGCTCTGGGGCCAACGTCCTGACTTTC. This translates into CASSLETAKLSSGANVLTF.